The 24 T cell receptor beta chains listed next were all sequenced from one sample in a study of cytomegalovirus exposure and HLA in healthy donors. Clones were sequenced by immunoSEQ multiplex PCR, and TCRdb holds only the in-frame ones, with some missing. The sample consists of about 150,000 clones, about 87% of them appearing once. The sample taken for sequencing was PBMCs. These receptors all come from a man aged 18 to 29 in good health and CMV-seropositive.

V gene TRBV2 combines with J gene TRBJ2-1, with TRBD2 identical over 9 bases. V shed 3 bases, J shed 5 bases, and the junction held 5 bases outside the gene matches. The CDR3 covers 15 residues. Germline V CDR1 and CDR2: SNHLY, FYNNEI. The CDR3 coding sequence is TGTGCCAGCAGTGAGAGGGGACTAGCTGACAATGAGCAGTTCTTC. Translated, it gives CASSERGLADNEQFF.

This sequence joins TRBV6-1 and TRBJ2-7; D is perhaps TRBD1 (5 bases). The CDR3 spans 12 residues. V gave up 7 bases and J gave up 6 bases, with 13 bases separating them. CDR1 and CDR2 from the germline V gene are MNHNS and SASEGT. This chain's CDR3 is CASTEDSFEQYF. CDR3 bases: TGTGCCAGCACCGAAGACAGTTTCGAGCAGTACTTC.

V usage is TRBV4-1 and J usage is TRBJ1-1; D not certain. V lost 4 bases, J lost 3 bases, and 21 bases lay in between. From germline, CDR1 is MGHRA and CDR2 YSYEKL. This CDR3 has 17 amino acids. The CDR3 loop reads CASSPRRRTLLHTEAFF. The CDR3 DNA reads TGCGCCAGCAGCCCTCGCCGGAGAACCCTATTACACACTGAAGCTTTCTTT.

The chain uses TRBV5-1 and TRBJ2-7; a possible D gene is TRBD2 (5 bases). Between the trimmed V and J ends, which lost 2 bases and 5 bases, there was a span of 14 bases. This CDR3 region has 14 residues. Germline CDR1 is SGHRS and CDR2 is YFSETQ. The CDR3 reads CASSFPGKLDEQYF. DNA for the CDR3: TGCGCCAGCAGCTTCCCCGGGAAGCTAGACGAGCAGTACTTC.

The chain has TRBV5-1 and TRBJ2-3; D might be TRBD1 (5 bases). This CDR3 has 17 amino acids. V lost 0 bases to trimming and J lost 3 bases, with 17 bases between them. Germline CDR1 reads SGHRS; CDR2 reads YFSETQ. The CDR3 region is CASSLAWFQGGTDTQYF. The CDR3 nucleotides read TGCGCCAGCAGCTTGGCCTGGTTTCAGGGTGGTACAGATACGCAGTATTTT.

This chain links TRBV10-2 with TRBJ2-1, with TRBD2 as a possible D gene (6 bases). CDR3 length: 11 amino acids. The ends were cut back, 9 bases at V and 13 bases at J, with 16 bases in the middle. CDR1 is WSHSY, CDR2 SAAADI, per germline. CDR3 in amino acids: CASTGTLTQFF. The CDR3, as DNA: TGCGCCAGTACCGGGACTCTGACTCAGTTCTTC.

The genes are TRBV9 and TRBJ2-1; 8 positions agree with TRBD2. The CDR3 contains 15 residues. Germline V CDR1 and CDR2: SGDLS, YYNGEE. With V trimmed by 3 bases and J by 4 bases, 6 bases remained unmatched. The chain's CDR3 is CASSGELAGYNEQFF. CDR3 nucleotides: TGTGCCAGCAGCGGGGAGCTAGCGGGTTACAATGAGCAGTTCTTC.

The chain carries TRBV6-5 and TRBJ1-1, with D uncertain. The V gene's germline CDR1 is MNHEY and CDR2 SVGAGI. V lost 0 bases and J lost 7, with 6 bases in between. The CDR3 length is 12 residues. The CDR3 loop is CASSYSASEAFF. In DNA form, the CDR3 reads TGTGCCAGCAGTTACTCGGCAAGTGAAGCTTTCTTT.

The chain combines TRBV5-1 with TRBJ2-3; possible D gene TRBD1, 6 bases. The CDR3 totals 15 residues. Between the trimmed V and J ends, which lost 1 base and 0 bases, there was a span of 9 bases. Germline V gene data show CDR1 as SGHRS and CDR2 as YFSETQ. For the CDR3, the DNA is TGCGCCAGCAGCTTGTGGGGGCCGAGCACAGATACGCAGTATTTT. This translates into CASSLWGPSTDTQYF.

Only one count was recorded for this clone. The gene calls are TRBV9 and TRBJ1-1, with D unclear. The CDR3 sequence is 15 residues long. Germline V gene data show CDR1 as SGDLS and CDR2 as YYNGEE. The ends were cut back, 4 bases at V and 0 bases at J, with 13 bases in the middle. The CDR3 loop reads CASSPRYVLNTEAFF. The CDR3 nucleotides read TGTGCCAGCAGCCCTCGGTACGTATTGAACACTGAAGCTTTCTTT.

This clone was seen a few times. The genes are TRBV11-2 and TRBJ1-2; TRBD1 agrees at 7 bases. The CDR3 covers 14 residues. With V trimmed by 5 bases and J by 7 bases, 10 bases remained unmatched. Germline loops: CDR1 SGHAT, CDR2 FQNNGV. Written as DNA, the CDR3 is TGTGCCAGCAGCCCGTCGACAGGGATCCGTGGCTACACCTTC. It codes for CASSPSTGIRGYTF.

The chain uses TRBV5-1 and TRBJ1-1, with D possibly being TRBD1 (5 bases). Germline CDR1 is SGHRS and CDR2 is YFSETQ. With 3 bases removed from V and 1 base from J, the gap between germline ends came to 10 bases. The CDR3 has 14 residues. The CDR3 is CASSSEGWNTEAFF. CDR3 DNA: TGCGCCAGCAGCTCGGAGGGGTGGAACACTGAAGCTTTCTTT.

This chain's CDR3 is CASGSGLARPQYF. CDR3 sequence (DNA): TGTGCTAGTGGGTCGGGACTAGCGCGGCCCCAGTACTTC. The V call is TRBV12-5, the J call TRBJ2-5; TRBD2 aligns across 10 bases. Unmatched junction bases numbered 7, after V lost 6 bases and J lost 9 bases. The CDR3 length is 13 residues. Germline CDR1 is LGHNT and CDR2 is FRNRAP.

This clone came up once. This sequence joins TRBV5-1 and TRBJ1-2, with D possibly TRBD1 on 5 matching bases. Trimming removed 4 bases from V and 8 bases from J, with 15 bases in between. Looked up from germline, CDR1 is SGHRS and CDR2 is YFSETQ. The CDR3 consists of 13 residues. The CDR3 reads CASSLSGLEGYTF. The CDR3 DNA is TGCGCCAGCAGCCTCTCGGGACTCGAAGGCTACACCTTC.

This chain joins TRBV7-9 and TRBJ2-3; 15 bases are a match to TRBD2. Trimming at V came to 5 bases and at J to 4 bases, leaving 4 bases not matched to a gene. The length of the CDR3 is 16 residues. Germline CDR1 SEHNR, CDR2 FQNEAQ (reference sequence). The CDR3 region is CASSPGLAGGPDTQYF. CDR3 sequence (DNA): TGTGCCAGCAGCCCTGGACTAGCGGGGGGGCCAGATACGCAGTATTTT.

This clone was counted once. The chain recombines TRBV7-6 with TRBJ2-5; a possible D gene is TRBD1 (6 bases). Trimming took 1 base from V and 2 from J, leaving 8 bases between them. Germline V lookup: CDR1 SGHVS, CDR2 FNYEAQ. CDR3 length equals 14 residues. The CDR3 sequence is CASSLGQAQETQYF. CDR3 nucleotide sequence: TGTGCCAGCAGCTTAGGACAGGCTCAAGAGACCCAGTACTTC. The full variable domain, in which reference TRBV7-6 and TRBJ2-5 provide the parts outside the CDR3, is GAGVSQSPRYKVTKRGQDVALRCDPISGHVSLYWYRQALGQGPEFLTYFNYEAQQDKSGLPNDRFSAERPEGSISTLTIQRTEQRDSAMYRCASSLGQAQETQYFGPGTRLLVL.

The J gene is TRBJ2-2, the V gene TRBV29-1; 12 nucleotides align to TRBD2. The junction had 17 bases not matched to a gene; V was cut back by 7 bases and J by 2 bases. Germline assignment: CDR1 SQVTM and CDR2 ANQGSEA. CDR3 length: 19 amino acids. For the CDR3, the DNA is TGCAGCGCCCGAAGACCTCTGACTAGCGGGGGACCTAACACCGGGGAGCTGTTTTTT. It is translated as CSARRPLTSGGPNTGELFF.

The chain carries TRBV11-2 and TRBJ2-6; D gene uncertain. V was pared by 5 bases and J by 0 bases, with 8 bases between. Germline-derived CDR1 and CDR2 are SGHAT and FQNNGV. This CDR3 spans 15 amino acids. The CDR3 protein is CASSPVYSGANVLTF. The DNA of the CDR3 is TGTGCCAGCAGCCCGGTTTACTCTGGGGCCAACGTCCTGACTTTC. The full variable domain, rest sourced from reference TRBV11-2 and TRBJ2-6, is EAGVAQSPRYKIIEKRQSVAFWCNPISGHATLYWYQQILGQGPKLLIQFQNNGVVDDSQLPKDRFSAERLKGVDSTLKIQPAKLEDSAVYLCASSPVYSGANVLTFGAGSRLTVL.

The chain uses TRBV15 and TRBJ2-3; 10 positions match TRBD2. CDR3 length equals 16 residues. J gave up 6 bases and V 4 bases, and 10 bases lay outside the gene matches. CDR1 is LNHNV and CDR2 is YYDKDF in the germline V gene (reference sequence). CDR3 nucleotides: TGTGCCACCAGCATCCTAGGACTAGCGGTACCCGATACGCAGTATTTT. Translating gives CATSILGLAVPDTQYF.

The genes are TRBV10-3 and TRBJ2-1; 12 bases agree with TRBD2. CDR3 length: 17 amino acids. The ends lost 5 bases at V and 5 bases at J; junction bases unmatched: 10. The V gene's germline CDR1 is ENHRY and CDR2 SYGVKD. This CDR3 reads CAISFPTSGGTNNEQFF. CDR3 DNA sequence: TGTGCCATCAGTTTCCCGACTAGCGGGGGCACAAACAATGAGCAGTTCTTC.

The chain joins TRBV5-1 to TRBJ1-1; D remains ambiguous. The CDR3 spans 14 residues. CDR1 SGHRS and CDR2 YFSETQ come from the germline V gene. V lost 4 bases to trimming and J lost 3 bases, with 13 bases between them. This CDR3 is CASSPGGSYTEAFF. In DNA form, the CDR3 reads TGCGCCAGCAGCCCTGGCGGGTCCTACACTGAAGCTTTCTTT.

The CDR3 loop reads CASSVKLTDTQYF. CDR3 in DNA: TGTGCCAGCAGCGTCAAGCTAACAGATACGCAGTATTTT. The chain links TRBV5-4 to TRBJ2-3; D unclear. The CDR3 contains 13 residues. Trimming pared 4 bases from V and 3 bases from J, leaving 9 bases between. Germline loops: CDR1 SGHNT, CDR2 YYREEE (reference sequence).

This chain joins TRBV6-1 and TRBJ2-3, with 8 bases that match TRBD1. The junction had 8 bases not matched to a gene; V was cut back by 5 bases and J by 7 bases. This CDR3 is 14 amino acids long. In germline, CDR1 is MNHNS, CDR2 SASEGT. CDR3 nucleotides: TGTGCCAGCAGTCCGCGACAGGGGATTAATACGCAGTATTTT. Amino acids: CASSPRQGINTQYF.

J is TRBJ2-2 and V is TRBV30; 11 nucleotides align to TRBD2. CDR3 length equals 13 residues. Looked up from germline, CDR1 is GTSNPN and CDR2 is SVGIG (reference sequence). V dropped 3 bases and J dropped 6; count of bases not matched to a gene: 0. CDR3 loop: CAWRLAGAGELFF. Here the CDR3 DNA reads TGTGCCTGGAGACTAGCGGGAGCCGGGGAGCTGTTTTTT.